This record concerns one TCR beta chain sequence. Trimming shortened V by 1 base and J by 4 bases, and 10 bases separated the two germline ends. The CDR3 consists of 14 residues. From germline, CDR1 is SSHAT and CDR2 FNYEAQ (reference sequence). Clones were read by immunoSEQ multiplex PCR, and TCRdb kept only the in-frame ones, dropping some. The sample has about 250,000 clones, approximately 84% seen once. The source of the sample is a study of cytomegalovirus exposure and HLA in healthy donors. The sequenced sample was PBMCs. The clonotype was recovered from a man aged 18-30 years in good health and CMV-seropositive. J is TRBJ1-2 and V is TRBV7-7; no clear D. This chain's CDR3 is CASSLVTGTYGYTF. As DNA, the CDR3 is TGTGCCAGCAGCTTAGTCACCGGAACCTATGGCTACACCTTC.